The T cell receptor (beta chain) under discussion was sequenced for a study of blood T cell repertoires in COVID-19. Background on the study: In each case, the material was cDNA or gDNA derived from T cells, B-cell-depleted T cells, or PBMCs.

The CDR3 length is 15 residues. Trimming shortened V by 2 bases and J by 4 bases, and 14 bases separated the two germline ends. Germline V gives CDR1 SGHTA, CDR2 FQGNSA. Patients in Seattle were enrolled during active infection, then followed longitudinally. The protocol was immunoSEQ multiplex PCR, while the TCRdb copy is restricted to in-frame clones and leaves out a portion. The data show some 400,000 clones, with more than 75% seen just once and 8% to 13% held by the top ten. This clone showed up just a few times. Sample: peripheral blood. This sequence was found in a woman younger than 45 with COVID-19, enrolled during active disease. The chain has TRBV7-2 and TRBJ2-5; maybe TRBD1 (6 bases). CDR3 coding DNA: TGTGCCAGCAGCTTATCAGGGACAACCAGAGAGACCCAGTACTTC. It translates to CASSLSGTTRETQYF.